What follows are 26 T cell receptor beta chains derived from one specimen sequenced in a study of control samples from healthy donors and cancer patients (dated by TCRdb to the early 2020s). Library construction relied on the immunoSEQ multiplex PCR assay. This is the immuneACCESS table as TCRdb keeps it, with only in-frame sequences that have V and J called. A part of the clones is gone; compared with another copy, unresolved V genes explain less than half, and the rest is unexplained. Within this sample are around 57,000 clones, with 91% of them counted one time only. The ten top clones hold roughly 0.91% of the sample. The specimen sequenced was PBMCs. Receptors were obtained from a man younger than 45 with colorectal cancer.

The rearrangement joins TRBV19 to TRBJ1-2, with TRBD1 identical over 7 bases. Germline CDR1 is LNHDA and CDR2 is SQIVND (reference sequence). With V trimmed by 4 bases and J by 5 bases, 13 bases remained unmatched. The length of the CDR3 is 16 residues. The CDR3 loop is CASSRIGQESYYGYTF. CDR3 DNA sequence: TGTGCCAGTAGTAGGATTGGACAGGAGAGCTATTATGGCTACACCTTC.

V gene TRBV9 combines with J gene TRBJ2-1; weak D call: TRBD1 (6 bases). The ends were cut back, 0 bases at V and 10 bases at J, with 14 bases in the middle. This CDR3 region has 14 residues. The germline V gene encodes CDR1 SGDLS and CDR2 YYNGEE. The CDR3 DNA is TGTGCCAGCAGCGTAGAAAATTGGGACACCGAGCAGTTCTTC. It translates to CASSVENWDTEQFF. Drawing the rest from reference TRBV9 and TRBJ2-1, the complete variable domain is DSGVTQTPKHLITATGQRVTLRCSPRSGDLSVYWYQQSLDQGLQFLIQYYNGEERAKGNILERFSAQQFPDLHSELNLSSLELGDSALYFCASSVENWDTEQFFGPGTRLTVL.

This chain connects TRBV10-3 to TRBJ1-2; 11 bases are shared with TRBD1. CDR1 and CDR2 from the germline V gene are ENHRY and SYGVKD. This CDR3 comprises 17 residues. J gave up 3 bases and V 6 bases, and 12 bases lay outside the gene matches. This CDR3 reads CAISDTGTGGLDYGYTF. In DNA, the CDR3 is TGTGCCATCAGCGACACCGGGACAGGGGGATTGGACTATGGCTACACCTTC.

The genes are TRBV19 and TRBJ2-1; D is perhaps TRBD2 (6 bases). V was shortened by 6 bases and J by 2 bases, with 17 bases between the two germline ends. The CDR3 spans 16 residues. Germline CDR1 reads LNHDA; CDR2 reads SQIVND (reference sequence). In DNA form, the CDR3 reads TGTGCCAGTAGCCTAAAACTAGCATCGCCCTACAATGAGCAGTTCTTC. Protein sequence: CASSLKLASPYNEQFF.

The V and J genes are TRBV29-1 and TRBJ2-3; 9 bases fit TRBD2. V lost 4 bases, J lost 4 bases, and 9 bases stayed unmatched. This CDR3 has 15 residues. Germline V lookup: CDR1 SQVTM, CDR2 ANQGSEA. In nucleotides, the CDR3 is TGCAGCGTTGTAGGCGGGGGGGCCATTGCAGATACGCAGTATTTT. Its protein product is CSVVGGGAIADTQYF.

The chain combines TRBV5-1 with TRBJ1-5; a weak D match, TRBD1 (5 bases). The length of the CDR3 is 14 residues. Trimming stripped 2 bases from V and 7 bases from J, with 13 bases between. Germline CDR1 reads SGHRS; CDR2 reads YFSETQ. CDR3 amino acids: CASSLLGRDQPQHF. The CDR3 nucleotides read TGCGCCAGCAGCTTATTAGGTAGGGACCAGCCCCAGCATTTT. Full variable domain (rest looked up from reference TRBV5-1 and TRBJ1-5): KAGVTQTPRYLIKTRGQQVTLSCSPISGHRSVSWYQQTPGQGLQFLFEYFSETQRNKGNFPGRFSGRQFSNSRSEMNVSTLELGDSALYLCASSLLGRDQPQHFGDGTRLSIL.

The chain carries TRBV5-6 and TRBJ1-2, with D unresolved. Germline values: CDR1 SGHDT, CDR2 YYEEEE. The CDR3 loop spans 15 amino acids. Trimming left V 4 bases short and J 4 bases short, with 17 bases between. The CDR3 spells CASSPLGVFSYGYTF. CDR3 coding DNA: TGTGCCAGCAGCCCCTTAGGAGTTTTTAGCTATGGCTACACCTTC.

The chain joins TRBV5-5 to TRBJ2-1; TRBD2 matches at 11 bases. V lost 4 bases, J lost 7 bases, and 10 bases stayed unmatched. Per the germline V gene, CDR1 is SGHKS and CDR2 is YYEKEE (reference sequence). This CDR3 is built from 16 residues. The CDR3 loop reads CASSLRLAGFVNEQFF. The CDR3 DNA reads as TGTGCCAGCAGCCTCCGACTAGCGGGGTTCGTAAATGAGCAGTTCTTC. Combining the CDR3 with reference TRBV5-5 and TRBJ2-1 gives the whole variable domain DAGVTQSPTHLIKTRGQQVTLRCSPISGHKSVSWYQQVLGQGPQFIFQYYEKEERGRGNFPDRFSARQFPNYSSELNVNALLLGDSALYLCASSLRLAGFVNEQFFGPGTRLTVL.

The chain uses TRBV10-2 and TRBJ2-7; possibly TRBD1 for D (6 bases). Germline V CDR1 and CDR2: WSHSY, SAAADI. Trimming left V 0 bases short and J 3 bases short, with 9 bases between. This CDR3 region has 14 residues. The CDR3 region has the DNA TGCGCCAGCAGTGAGTCTCAGGGGAACTACGAGCAGTACTTC. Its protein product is CASSESQGNYEQYF.

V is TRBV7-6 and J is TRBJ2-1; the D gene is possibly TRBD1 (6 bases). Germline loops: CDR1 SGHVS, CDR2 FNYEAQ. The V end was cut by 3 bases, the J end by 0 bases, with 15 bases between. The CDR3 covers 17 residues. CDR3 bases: TGTGCCAGCAGCTTCCTACTCGCGGACAGCTCCTACAATGAGCAGTTCTTC. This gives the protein CASSFLLADSSYNEQFF. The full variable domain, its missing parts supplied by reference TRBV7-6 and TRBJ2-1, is GAGVSQSPRYKVTKRGQDVALRCDPISGHVSLYWYRQALGQGPEFLTYFNYEAQQDKSGLPNDRFSAERPEGSISTLTIQRTEQRDSAMYRCASSFLLADSSYNEQFFGPGTRLTVL.

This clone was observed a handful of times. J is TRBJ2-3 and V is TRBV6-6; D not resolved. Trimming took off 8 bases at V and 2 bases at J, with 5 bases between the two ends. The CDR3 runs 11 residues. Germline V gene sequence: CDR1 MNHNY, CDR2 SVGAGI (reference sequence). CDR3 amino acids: CASGDTDTQYF. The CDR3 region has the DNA TGTGCCAGCGGGGACACAGATACGCAGTATTTT.

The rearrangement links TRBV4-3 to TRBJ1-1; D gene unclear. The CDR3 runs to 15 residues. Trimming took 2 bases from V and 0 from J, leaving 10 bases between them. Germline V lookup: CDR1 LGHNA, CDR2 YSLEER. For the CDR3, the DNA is TGCGCCAGCAGCCAAATCGGTAAGGTGAACACTGAAGCTTTCTTT. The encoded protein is CASSQIGKVNTEAFF.

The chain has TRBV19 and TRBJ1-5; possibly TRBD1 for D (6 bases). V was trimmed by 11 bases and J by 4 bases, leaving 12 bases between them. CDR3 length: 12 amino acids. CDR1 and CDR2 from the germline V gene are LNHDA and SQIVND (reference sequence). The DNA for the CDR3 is TGTGCCTCCAGGGGTGGAAATCAGCCCCAGCATTTT. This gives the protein CASRGGNQPQHF.

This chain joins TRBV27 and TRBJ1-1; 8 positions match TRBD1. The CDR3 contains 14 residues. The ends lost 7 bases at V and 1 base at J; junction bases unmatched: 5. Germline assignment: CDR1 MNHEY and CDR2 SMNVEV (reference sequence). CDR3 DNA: TGTGCCAGCAATCGACAGGGGACGAACACTGAAGCTTTCTTT. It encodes CASNRQGTNTEAFF.

CDR3 sequence reads: CAISGERGRYNEQFF. Here the CDR3 DNA reads TGTGCCATCAGTGGAGAGAGGGGGCGATACAATGAGCAGTTCTTC. The J gene is TRBJ2-1, the V gene TRBV10-3, with 7 bases identical to TRBD1. The J segment lost 4 bases and the V segment lost 4 bases, leaving 7 bases of the junction unmatched. Germline V gene sequence: CDR1 ENHRY, CDR2 SYGVKD. The CDR3 is 15 amino acids.

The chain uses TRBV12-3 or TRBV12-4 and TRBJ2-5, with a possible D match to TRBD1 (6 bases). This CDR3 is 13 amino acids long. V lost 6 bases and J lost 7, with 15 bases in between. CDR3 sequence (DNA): TGTGCCAGCAGAGCAGGGGAAGGGGGGACCCAGTACTTC. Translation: CASRAGEGGTQYF.

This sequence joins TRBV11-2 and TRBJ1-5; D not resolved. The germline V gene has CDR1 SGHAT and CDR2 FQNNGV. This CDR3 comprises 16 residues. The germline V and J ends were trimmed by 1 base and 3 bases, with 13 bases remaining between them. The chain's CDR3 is CASSLGQLDFNQPQHF. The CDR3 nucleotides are TGTGCCAGCAGCTTAGGACAATTGGACTTCAATCAGCCCCAGCATTTT. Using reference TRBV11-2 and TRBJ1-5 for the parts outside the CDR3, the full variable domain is EAGVAQSPRYKIIEKRQSVAFWCNPISGHATLYWYQQILGQGPKLLIQFQNNGVVDDSQLPKDRFSAERLKGVDSTLKIQPAKLEDSAVYLCASSLGQLDFNQPQHFGDGTRLSIL.

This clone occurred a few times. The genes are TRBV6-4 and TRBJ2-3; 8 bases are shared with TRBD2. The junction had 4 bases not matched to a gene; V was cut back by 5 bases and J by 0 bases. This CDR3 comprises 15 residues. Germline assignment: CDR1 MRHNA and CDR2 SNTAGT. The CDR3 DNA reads TGTGCCAGCAGTAAATCTAGCGGGAGCACAGATACGCAGTATTTT. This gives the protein CASSKSSGSTDTQYF.

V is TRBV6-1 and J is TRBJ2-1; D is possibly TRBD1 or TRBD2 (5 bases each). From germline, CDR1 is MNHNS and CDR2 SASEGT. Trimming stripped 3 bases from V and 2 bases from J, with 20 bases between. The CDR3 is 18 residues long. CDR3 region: CASSEYRGRWVPYNEQFF. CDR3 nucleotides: TGTGCCAGCAGTGAGTATCGGGGACGATGGGTCCCCTACAATGAGCAGTTCTTC.

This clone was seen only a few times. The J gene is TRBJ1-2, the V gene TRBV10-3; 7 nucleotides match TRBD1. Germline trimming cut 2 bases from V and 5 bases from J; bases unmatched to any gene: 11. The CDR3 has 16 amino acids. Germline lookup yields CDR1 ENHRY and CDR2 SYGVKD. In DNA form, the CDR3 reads TGTGCCATCAGTGAGAGCGGTGCAGGGGGATGGTATGGCTACACCTTC. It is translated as CAISESGAGGWYGYTF.

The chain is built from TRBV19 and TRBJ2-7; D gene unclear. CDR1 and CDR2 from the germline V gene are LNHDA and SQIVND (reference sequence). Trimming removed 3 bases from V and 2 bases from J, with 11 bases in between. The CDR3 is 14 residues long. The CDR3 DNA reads TGTGCCAGTAGTATCAATCCTGCAACCTACGAGCAGTACTTC. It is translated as CASSINPATYEQYF.

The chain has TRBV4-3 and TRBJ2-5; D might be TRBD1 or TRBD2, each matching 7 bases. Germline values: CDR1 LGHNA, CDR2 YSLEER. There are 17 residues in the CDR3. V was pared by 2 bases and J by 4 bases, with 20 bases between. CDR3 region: CASSQLPGQGGGETQYF. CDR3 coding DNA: TGCGCCAGCAGCCAACTCCCGGGTCAGGGGGGGGGAGAGACCCAGTACTTC.

This CDR3 reads CASTDGGAGELFF. CDR3 nucleotides: TGCGCCAGCACCGACGGGGGGGCCGGGGAGCTGTTTTTT. The chain combines TRBV10-1 with TRBJ2-2, with 8 positions matching TRBD2. Germline CDR1 WNHNN, CDR2 SYGVQD (reference sequence). The CDR3 runs 13 residues. The ends lost 7 bases at V and 6 bases at J; junction bases unmatched: 4.

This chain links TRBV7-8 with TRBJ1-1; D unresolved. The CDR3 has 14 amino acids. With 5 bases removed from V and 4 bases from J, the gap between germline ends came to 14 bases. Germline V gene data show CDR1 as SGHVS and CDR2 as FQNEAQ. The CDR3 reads CASSPPVRGTEAFF. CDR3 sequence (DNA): TGTGCCAGCAGCCCCCCGGTCCGGGGCACTGAAGCTTTCTTT.

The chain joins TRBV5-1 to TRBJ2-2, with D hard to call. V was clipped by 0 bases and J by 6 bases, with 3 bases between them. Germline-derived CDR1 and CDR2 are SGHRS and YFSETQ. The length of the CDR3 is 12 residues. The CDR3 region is CASSLVSGELFF. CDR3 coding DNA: TGCGCCAGCAGCTTGGTGTCCGGGGAGCTGTTTTTT.

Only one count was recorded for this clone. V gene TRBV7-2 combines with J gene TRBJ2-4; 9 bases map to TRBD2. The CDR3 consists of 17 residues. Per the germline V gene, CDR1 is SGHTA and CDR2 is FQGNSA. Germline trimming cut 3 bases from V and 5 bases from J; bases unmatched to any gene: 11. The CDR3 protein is CASSFGGISGGQNIQYF. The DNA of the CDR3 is TGTGCCAGCAGCTTCGGGGGTATTAGCGGGGGCCAAAACATTCAGTACTTC.